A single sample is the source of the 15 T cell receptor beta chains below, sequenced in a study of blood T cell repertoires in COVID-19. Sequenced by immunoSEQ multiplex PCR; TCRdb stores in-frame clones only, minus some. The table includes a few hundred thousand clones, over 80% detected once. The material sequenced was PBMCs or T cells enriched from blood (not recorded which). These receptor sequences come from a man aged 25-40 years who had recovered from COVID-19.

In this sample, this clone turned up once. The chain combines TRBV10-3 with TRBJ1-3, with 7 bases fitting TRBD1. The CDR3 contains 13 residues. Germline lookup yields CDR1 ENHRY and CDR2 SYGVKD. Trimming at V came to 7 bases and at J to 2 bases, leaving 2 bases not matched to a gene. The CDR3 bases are TGTGCCATCATTGACAGGGCTGGAAACACCATATATTTT. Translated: CAIIDRAGNTIYF.

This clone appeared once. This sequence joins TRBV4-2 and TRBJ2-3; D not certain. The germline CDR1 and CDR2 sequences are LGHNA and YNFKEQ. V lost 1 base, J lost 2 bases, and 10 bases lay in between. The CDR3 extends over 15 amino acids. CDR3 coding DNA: TGTGCCAGCAGCCAAGGATTCCAGGACACAGATACGCAGTATTTT. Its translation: CASSQGFQDTDTQYF.

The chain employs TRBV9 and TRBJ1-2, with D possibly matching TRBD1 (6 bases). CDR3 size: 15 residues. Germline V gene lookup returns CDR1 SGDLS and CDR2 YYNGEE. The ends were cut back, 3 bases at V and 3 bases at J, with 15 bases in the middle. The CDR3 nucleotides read TGTGCCAGCAGCGGACAACAGGGTTACGACTATGGCTACACCTTC. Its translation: CASSGQQGYDYGYTF.

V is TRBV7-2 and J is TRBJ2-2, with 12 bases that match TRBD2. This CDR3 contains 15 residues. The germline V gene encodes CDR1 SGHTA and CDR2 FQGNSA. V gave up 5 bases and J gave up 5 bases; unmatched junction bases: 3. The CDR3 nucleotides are TGTGCCAGCAGCGTAACTAGCGGGGGGACCGGGGAGCTGTTTTTT. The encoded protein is CASSVTSGGTGELFF.

The CDR3 spells CASTSPGERIGYGYTF. CDR3 DNA: TGTGCCAGCACCTCGCCCGGGGAGAGGATCGGCTATGGCTACACCTTC. The chain joins TRBV7-9 to TRBJ1-2; unclear D gene. Trimming shortened V by 7 bases and J by 4 bases, and 22 bases separated the two germline ends. CDR3 length: 16 amino acids. Germline V gene data show CDR1 as SEHNR and CDR2 as FQNEAQ (reference sequence).

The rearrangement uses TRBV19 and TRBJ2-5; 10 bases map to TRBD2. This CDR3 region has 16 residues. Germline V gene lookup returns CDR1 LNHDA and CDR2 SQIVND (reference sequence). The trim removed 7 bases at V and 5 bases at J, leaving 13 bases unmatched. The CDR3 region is CASKQLGRGLAETQYF. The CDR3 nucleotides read TGTGCCAGTAAACAGCTGGGGAGGGGACTAGCGGAGACCCAGTACTTC.

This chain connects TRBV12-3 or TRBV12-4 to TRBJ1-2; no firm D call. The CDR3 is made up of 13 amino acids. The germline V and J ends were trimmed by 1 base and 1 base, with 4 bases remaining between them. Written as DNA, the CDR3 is TGTGCCAGCAGTTTAGGGAGTAACTATGGCTACACCTTC. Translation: CASSLGSNYGYTF.

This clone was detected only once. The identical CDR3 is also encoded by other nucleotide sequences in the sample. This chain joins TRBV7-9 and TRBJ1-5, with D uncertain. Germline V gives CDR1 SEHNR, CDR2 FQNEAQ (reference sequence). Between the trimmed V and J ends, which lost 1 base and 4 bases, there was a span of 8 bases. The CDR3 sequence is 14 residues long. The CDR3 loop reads CASSLGGLNQPQHF. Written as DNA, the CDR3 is TGTGCCAGCAGCTTAGGCGGCCTAAATCAGCCCCAGCATTTT.

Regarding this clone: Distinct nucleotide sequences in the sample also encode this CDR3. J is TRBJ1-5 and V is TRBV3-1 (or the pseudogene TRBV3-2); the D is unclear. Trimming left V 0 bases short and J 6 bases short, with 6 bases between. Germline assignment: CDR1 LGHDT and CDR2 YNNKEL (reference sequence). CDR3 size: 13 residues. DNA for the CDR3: TGTGCCAGCAGCCAAGACAGGTTTCAGCCCCAGCATTTT. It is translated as CASSQDRFQPQHF.

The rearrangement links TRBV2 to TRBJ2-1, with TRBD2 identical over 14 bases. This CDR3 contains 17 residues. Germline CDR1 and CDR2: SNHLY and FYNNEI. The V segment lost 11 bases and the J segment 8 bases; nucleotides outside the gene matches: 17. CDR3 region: CASSGTSGGKGVYEQFF. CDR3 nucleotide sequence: TGTGCCTCCTCCGGGACTAGCGGGGGCAAAGGGGTTTATGAGCAGTTCTTC.

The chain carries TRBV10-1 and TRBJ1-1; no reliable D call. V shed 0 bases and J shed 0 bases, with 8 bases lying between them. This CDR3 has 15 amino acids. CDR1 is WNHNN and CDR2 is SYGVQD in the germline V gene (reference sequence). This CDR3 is CASSESGELNTEAFF. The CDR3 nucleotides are TGCGCCAGCAGTGAGTCCGGGGAGTTGAACACTGAAGCTTTCTTT.

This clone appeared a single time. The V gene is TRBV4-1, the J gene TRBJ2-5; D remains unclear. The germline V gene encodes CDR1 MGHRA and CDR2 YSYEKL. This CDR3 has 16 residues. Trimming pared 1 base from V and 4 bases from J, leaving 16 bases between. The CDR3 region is CASSQGTVTTLETQYF. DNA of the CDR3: TGCGCCAGCAGCCAAGGAACAGTAACAACTCTAGAGACCCAGTACTTC.

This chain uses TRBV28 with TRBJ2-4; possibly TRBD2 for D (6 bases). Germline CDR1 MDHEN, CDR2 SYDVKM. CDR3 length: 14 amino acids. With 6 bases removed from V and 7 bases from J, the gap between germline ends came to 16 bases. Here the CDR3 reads CASSQAGGGNIQYF. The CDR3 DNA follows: TGTGCCAGCAGCCAAGCGGGTGGGGGGAACATTCAGTACTTC.

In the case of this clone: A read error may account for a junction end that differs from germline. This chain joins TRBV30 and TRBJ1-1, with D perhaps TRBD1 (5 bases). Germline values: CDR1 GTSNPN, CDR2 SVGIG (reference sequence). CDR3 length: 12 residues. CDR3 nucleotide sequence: TGTGCCTGGAGTAAACAAGACAGTCGTCTCACGTTT. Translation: CAWSKQDSRLTF.

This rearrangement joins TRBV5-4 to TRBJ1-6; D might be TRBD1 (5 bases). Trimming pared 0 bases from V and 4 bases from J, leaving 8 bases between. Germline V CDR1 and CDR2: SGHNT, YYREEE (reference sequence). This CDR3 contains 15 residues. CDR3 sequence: CASSLDRTYNSPLHF. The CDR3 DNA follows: TGTGCCAGCAGCTTGGACCGGACATATAATTCACCCCTCCACTTT.